This T cell receptor beta chain is from a study of PD-1 blockade in classical Hodgkin lymphoma. Overall study: Patients were administered nivolumab (3 mg/kg intravenously) every 2 weeks.

Study-level points and caveats: Diversity similar to that of newly diagnosed patients was seen at baseline in complete responders. Patients starting nivolumab less than 1 year after ASCT had lower diversity and were excluded from later analyses.

Repertoires were generated with immunoSEQ multiplex PCR, while TCRdb's copy carries only in-frame clones and drops some. The sample lists about 64,000 clones; around 94% were seen once. The time point denotes: cycle 4 day 1 (C4D1), after less than 7 weeks of nivolumab. Relapse was seen in all patients after autologous stem cell transplantation, and brentuximab vedotin exposure was variable. The germline V and J ends were trimmed by 2 bases and 3 bases, with 14 bases remaining between them. The length of the CDR3 is 15 residues. CDR1 and CDR2 (germline): LNHNV, YYDKDF (reference sequence). On this clone itself: Its antigen is still unknown.

The sequenced sample was peripheral blood mononuclear cells (PBMCs), obtained before the fourth cycle of nivolumab. This chain uses TRBV15 with TRBJ2-7, with D tentatively TRBD1 (8 bases). The receptor was isolated from a human donor with classical Hodgkin lymphoma. The CDR3 DNA sequence: TGTGCCACCAGCAGACAACAGGGGGGGGACTACGAGCAGTACTTC. It encodes CATSRQQGGDYEQYF.